This T cell receptor (beta chain) was recovered during a study of tumor-infiltrating lymphocytes in localized non-small cell lung cancer. Across the study: The cohort mixed smokers and never-smokers, several histologies, and some post-neoadjuvant-chemotherapy samples.

Method: immunoSEQ multiplex PCR; TCRdb's copy keeps in-frame clones and lacks some. The sample shows 16,000 or so clones, around 78% of them seen only once. This CDR3 is built from 15 residues. Germline V gene sequence: CDR1 SGHDT, CDR2 YYEEEE. Trimming took 0 bases from V and 6 from J, leaving 13 bases between them. With regard to this clone: What it binds is unknown.

Study-wide points: Higher tumor T cell infiltration than in uninvolved lung was supported by TCRbeta sequencing.

Sample: lung tumor tissue. V usage is TRBV5-6 and J usage is TRBJ1-5, with a tentative D call TRBD1 (5 bases). The receptor was isolated from a human donor with non-small cell lung cancer. DNA of the CDR3: TGTGCCAGCAGCTTGGGGACAACGACAGTTCAGCCCCAGCATTTT. Protein sequence: CASSLGTTTVQPQHF.